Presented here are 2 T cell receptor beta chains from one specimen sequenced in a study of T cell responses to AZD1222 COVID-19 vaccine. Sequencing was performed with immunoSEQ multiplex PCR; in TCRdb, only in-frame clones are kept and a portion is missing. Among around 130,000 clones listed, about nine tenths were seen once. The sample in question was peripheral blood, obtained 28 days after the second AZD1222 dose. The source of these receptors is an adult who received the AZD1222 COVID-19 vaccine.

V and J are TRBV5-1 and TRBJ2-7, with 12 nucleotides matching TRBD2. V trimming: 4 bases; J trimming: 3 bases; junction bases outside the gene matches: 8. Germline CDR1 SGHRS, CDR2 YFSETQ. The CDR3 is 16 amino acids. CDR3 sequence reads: CASSIVALAGGYEQYF. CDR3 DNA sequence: TGCGCCAGCAGCATTGTCGCACTAGCGGGAGGCTACGAGCAGTACTTC.

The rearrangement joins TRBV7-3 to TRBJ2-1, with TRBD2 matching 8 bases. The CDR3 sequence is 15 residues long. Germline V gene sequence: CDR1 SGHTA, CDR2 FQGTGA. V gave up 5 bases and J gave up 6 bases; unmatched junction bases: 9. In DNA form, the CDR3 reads TGTGCCAGCAGCCCCGGAGCGGGGGCTGGCAATGAGCAGTTCTTC. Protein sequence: CASSPGAGAGNEQFF.